This record covers a single TCR beta chain. Its antigen is not known. The CDR3 loop spans 14 amino acids. The germline V gene has CDR1 LNHDA and CDR2 SQIVND (reference sequence). The V segment lost 6 bases and the J segment 1 base; nucleotides outside the gene matches: 3. PCR used 60 Vbeta primers and 13 Jbeta primers. Generated by immunoSEQ multiplex PCR, the TCRdb table keeps only in-frame clones and is missing some. Among about 240,000 clones listed, about 86% were seen once. The sample belongs to a study of cytomegalovirus exposure and HLA in healthy donors. Study context: An early data release held tens of millions of unique TCRs from HLA-typed donors. The study, taken as a whole, reports: Being indistinguishable, some V segments were excluded, TRBV6-2 and TRBV6-3 among them. Data from an earlier analysis indicated that most TCR beta V segments were productive either about 90% or about 30% of the time.

The material sequenced was PBMCs. The chain combines TRBV19 with TRBJ1-5; 7 bases align to TRBD1. The TCR comes from a woman aged 55-69 years in good health and CMV-seropositive. CDR3 bases: TGTGCCAGTAGGGAAGGGGGCAGCAATCAGCCCCAGCATTTT. Its protein is CASREGGSNQPQHF. Full variable domain (outside the CDR3, taken from reference TRBV19 and TRBJ1-5): DGGITQSPKYLFRKEGQNVTLSCEQNLNHDAMYWYRQDPGQGLRLIYYSQIVNDFQKGDIAEGYSVSREKKESFPLTVTSAQKNPTAFYLCASREGGSNQPQHFGDGTRLSIL.